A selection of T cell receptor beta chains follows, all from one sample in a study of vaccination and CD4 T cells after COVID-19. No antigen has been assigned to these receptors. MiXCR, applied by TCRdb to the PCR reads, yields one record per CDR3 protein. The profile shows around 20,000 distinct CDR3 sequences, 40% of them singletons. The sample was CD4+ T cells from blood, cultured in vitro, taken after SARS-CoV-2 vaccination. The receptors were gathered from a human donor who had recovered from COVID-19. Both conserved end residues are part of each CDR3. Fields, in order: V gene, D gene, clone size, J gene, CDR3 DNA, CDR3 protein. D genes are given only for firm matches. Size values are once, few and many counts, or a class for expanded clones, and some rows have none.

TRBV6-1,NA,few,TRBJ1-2,TGTGCCAGCAGACGCACCGGGACGGATGGCTACACCTTC,CASRRTGTDGYTF
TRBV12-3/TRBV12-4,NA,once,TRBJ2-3,TGTGCCAGCAGTTTAGCGGGGCCCCCCACAGATACGCAGTATTTT,CASSLAGPPTDTQYF
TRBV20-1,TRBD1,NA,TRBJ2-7,TGCAGTGCTAGAGATAGGACAGGGCTCTACGAGCAGTACTTC,CSARDRTGLYEQYF
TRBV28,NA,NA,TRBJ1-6,TGTGCCAGCAGTTTGCGGGTAGGCTCACCCCTCCACTTT,CASSLRVGSPLHF
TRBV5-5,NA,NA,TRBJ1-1,TGTGCCAGCAGCTTGGAGTGGAGAACGGACACTGAAGCTTTCTTT,CASSLEWRTDTEAFF
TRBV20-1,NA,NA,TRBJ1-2,TGCAGTGTCCAGATATTTCAGGGAGGGGCGGATGGCTACACCTTC,CSVQIFQGGADGYTF
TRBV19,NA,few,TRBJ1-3,TGTGCCAGTAGGCAGGACAGATCCTCTGGAAACACCATATATTTT,CASRQDRSSGNTIYF
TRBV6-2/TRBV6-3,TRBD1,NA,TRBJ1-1,TGTGCCAGCAGGCGGACAGGGGGAATGAACACTGAAGCTTTCTTT,CASRRTGGMNTEAFF
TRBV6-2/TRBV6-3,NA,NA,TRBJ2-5,TGTGCCAGCAGTTTTGGGTGGGCCACGGAGACCCAGTACTTC,CASSFGWATETQYF
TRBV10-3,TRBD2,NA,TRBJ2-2,TGTGCCATCAACCAGGGACTAGCGGCAAACACCGGGGAGCTGTTTTTT,CAINQGLAANTGELFF
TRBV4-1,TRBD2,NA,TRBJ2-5,TGCGCCAGCAGCCAACCTGGACTAGCGGGGCGCCGGGAGACCCAGTACTTC,CASSQPGLAGRRETQYF
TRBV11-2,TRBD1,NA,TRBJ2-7,TGTGCCAGCAGCTCCGACAGGGGAGGCGAGCAGTACTTC,CASSSDRGGEQYF
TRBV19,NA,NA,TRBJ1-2,TGTGCCAGTAGTACGATGACAGGCGACGCTAACTATGGCTACACCTTC,CASSTMTGDANYGYTF
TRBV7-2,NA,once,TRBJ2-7,TGTGCCAGCAGCTCTTCCGGGACTTACAGCTCCTACGAGCAGTACTTC,CASSSSGTYSSYEQYF
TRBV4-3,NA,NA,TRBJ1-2,TGCGCCAGCAGCCAAGATGGGTGGACTGGCTACACCTTC,CASSQDGWTGYTF
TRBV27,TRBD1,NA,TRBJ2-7,TGTGCCATCCCCGGGACAGGGGACCCCGCCGGCACGGACGAGCAGTACTTC,CAIPGTGDPAGTDEQYF
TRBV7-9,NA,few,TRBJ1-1,TGTGCCAGCAGCGTAGGAGGGGGGGGGCTGAACACTGAAGCTTTCTTT,CASSVGGGGLNTEAFF
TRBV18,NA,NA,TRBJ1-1,TGTGCCAGCTCACCCAGTGCGGGGCGGGGGGCTTTCTTT,CASSPSAGRGAFF
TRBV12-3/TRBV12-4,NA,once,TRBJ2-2,TGTGCCAGCAGTTTAGGAGCGTCGGGGACCGGGGAGCTGTTTTTT,CASSLGASGTGELFF
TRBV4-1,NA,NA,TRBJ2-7,TGCGCCAGCAGCCAAGACCGGGACACCCAAAGGGCAGGCGACGAGCAGTACTTC,CASSQDRDTQRAGDEQYF
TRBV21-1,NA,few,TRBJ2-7,TGTGCCAGCAGCCCAAAGCGGGATAATGACCGCCTGACCTACGAGCAGTACTTC,CASSPKRDNDRLTYEQYF
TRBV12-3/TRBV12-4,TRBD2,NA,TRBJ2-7,TGTGCCAGCAGCCTACGGCTAGCGGGAGGCCAGCTATTTTTC,CASSLRLAGGQLFF
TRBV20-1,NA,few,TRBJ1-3,TGCAGTGCTAGAGATGCCAGGCGCTCTGGAAACACCATATATTTT,CSARDARRSGNTIYF
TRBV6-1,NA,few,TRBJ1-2,TGTGCCAGCTGGTCCGGCGGCTACACCTTC,CASWSGGYTF
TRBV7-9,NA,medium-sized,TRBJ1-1,TGTGCCAGCAGCTTAGGGGAGGGCACTGAAGCTTTCTTT,CASSLGEGTEAFF
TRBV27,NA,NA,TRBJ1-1,TGTGCCAGCGCCCTAATAGAATCCTGGAACACTGAAGCTTTCTTT,CASALIESWNTEAFF
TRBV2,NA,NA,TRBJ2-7,TGTGCCAGCAGTGAGTACGAGCAGTACTTC,CASSEYEQYF
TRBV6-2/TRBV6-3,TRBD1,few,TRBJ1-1,TGTGCCAGCACTAGGACAGGCGACGCCACTGAAGCTTTCTTT,CASTRTGDATEAFF
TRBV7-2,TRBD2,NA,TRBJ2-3,TGTGCCAGCAGCCCCTTGGGACTAGCTGAGAGCGATACGCAGTATTTT,CASSPLGLAESDTQYF
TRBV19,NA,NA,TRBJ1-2,TGTGCCAGTAGTATTAGGCGGCTGGCCTATGGCTACACCTTC,CASSIRRLAYGYTF
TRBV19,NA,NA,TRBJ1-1,TGTGCCAGTAGTTTTACAGAGAACACTGAAGCTTTCTTT,CASSFTENTEAFF
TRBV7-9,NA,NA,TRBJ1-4,TGTGCCGGTGGGGGGGAAAAACTGTTTTTT,CAGGGEKLFF
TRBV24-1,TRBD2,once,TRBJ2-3,TGTGCCACCAGTGATTTCAGCGGGACTGGGGATACGCAGTATTTT,CATSDFSGTGDTQYF
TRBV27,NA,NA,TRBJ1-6,TGTGCCAGCAGTTTAAGGGTTAACGTGGCTAATTCACCCCTCCACTTT,CASSLRVNVANSPLHF
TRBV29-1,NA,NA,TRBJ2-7,TGCAGCGTTGGGGCTAGCGAGTTCTACGAGCAGTACTTC,CSVGASEFYEQYF
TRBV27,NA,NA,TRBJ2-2,TGTGCCAGCAGTCAAGGCCGGGCGACCGGGGAGCTGTTTTTT,CASSQGRATGELFF
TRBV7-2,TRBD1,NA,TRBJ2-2,TGTGCCAGCAGGATTCGGACAGGGTCGCGCGCCGGGGAGCTGTTTTTT,CASRIRTGSRAGELFF
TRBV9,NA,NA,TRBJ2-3,TGTGCCAGCAGCGTAGACACAGATACGCAGTATTTT,CASSVDTDTQYF
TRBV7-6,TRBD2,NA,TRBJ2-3,TGTGCCAGCAGCTTAGAGGGGACCGGGACTAGCGGCACAGATACGCAGTATTTT,CASSLEGTGTSGTDTQYF
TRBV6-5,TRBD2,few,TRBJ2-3,TGTGCCAGCAGTTACGGTGCTAGCGGGCCGAGCACAGATACGCAGTATTTT,CASSYGASGPSTDTQYF
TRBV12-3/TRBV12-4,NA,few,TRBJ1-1,TGTGCCAGCAGTTTGGGAGGGAACACTGAAGCTTTCTTT,CASSLGGNTEAFF
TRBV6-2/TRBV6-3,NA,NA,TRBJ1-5,TGTGCCAGCAGTTACGTAGGCAATCAGCCCCAGCATTTT,CASSYVGNQPQHF
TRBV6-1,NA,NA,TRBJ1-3,TGTGCCACCTTCCGACAGGACTCTGGAAACACCATATATTTT,CATFRQDSGNTIYF
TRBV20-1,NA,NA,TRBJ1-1,TGCAGTGCTAGCGACAGGCGTCTTGGGAACACTGAAGCTTTCTTT,CSASDRRLGNTEAFF
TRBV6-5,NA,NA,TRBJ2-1,TGTGCCAGCAGTTACTCACCACCCGGACGGTTCAATGAGCAGTTCTTC,CASSYSPPGRFNEQFF
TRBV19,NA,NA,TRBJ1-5,TGTGCCAGTAGCGCGGGCAGGGGACAGCCCCAGCATTTT,CASSAGRGQPQHF
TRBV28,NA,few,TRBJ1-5,TGTGCCAGCAGTTCCCCCCCAGGGTATAGCAATCAGCCCCAGCATTTT,CASSSPPGYSNQPQHF
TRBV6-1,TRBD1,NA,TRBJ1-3,TGTGCCAGCAGTACCCTTACAGGGGGTGGAAACACCATATATTTT,CASSTLTGGGNTIYF
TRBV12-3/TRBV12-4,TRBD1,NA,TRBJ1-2,TGTGCCAGCAAACCGGGACAGCCAGGCTACACCTTC,CASKPGQPGYTF